This T cell receptor beta chain comes out of a study of cytomegalovirus exposure and HLA in healthy donors. Findings of the study overall: The authors later found HLA-associated TCR beta chains more clonally expanded than equally common others. The study put around 180 TCR beta chains on its list as cytomegalovirus-associated.

This clone was seen more than once but under ten times. What it binds is unknown. The PCR ran on 60 Vbeta and 13 Jbeta primers. Profiled with immunoSEQ multiplex PCR; TCRdb holds only in-frame clones, not every one. The profile shows some 60,000 clones, about four fifths of them singletons. This CDR3 is built from 14 residues. V lost 2 bases and J lost 3, with 9 bases in between. Germline V gives CDR1 SEHNR, CDR2 FQNEAQ (reference sequence). The receptor comes from a woman aged 40 to 50 in good health and CMV-seronegative. The sequencing sample was made of PBMCs. The rearrangement uses TRBV7-9 and TRBJ2-3; D uncertain. CDR3 residues: CASSLSLVTDTQYF. As DNA, the CDR3 is TGTGCCAGCAGCTTAAGCCTGGTAACAGATACGCAGTATTTT.